These 26 T cell receptor beta chains share one sample of origin, sequenced in a study of cytomegalovirus exposure and HLA in healthy donors. 13 Jbeta primers and 60 Vbeta primers were used for the PCR. Profiling relied on immunoSEQ multiplex PCR, and the TCRdb table lists in-frame clones only, not all of them. The data show 200,000 to 250,000 clones, with around three quarters seen just once and roughly 15% held by the top ten. The sequenced sample was PBMCs. Every receptor here comes from a man aged 35-49 years in good health and CMV-seronegative.

The rearrangement joins TRBV6-5 to TRBJ1-1, with no clear D. This CDR3 is built from 14 residues. V lost 6 bases and J lost 1, with 12 bases in between. CDR1 is MNHEY, CDR2 SVGAGI, per germline. This chain's CDR3 is CASSTREPNTEAFF. CDR3 DNA sequence: TGTGCCAGCAGCACCCGGGAGCCGAACACTGAAGCTTTCTTT.

The sample holds one count of this clone. The CDR3 DNA reads as TGTGCCAGTAGTATATGGGGACTAGCGGGGGGGCGAGATACGCAGTATTTT. It translates to CASSIWGLAGGRDTQYF. The V and J genes are TRBV19 and TRBJ2-3; 16 nucleotides align to TRBD2. Germline CDR1 is LNHDA and CDR2 is SQIVND (reference sequence). The junction had 4 bases not matched to a gene; V was cut back by 2 bases and J by 5 bases. The CDR3 totals 17 residues.

Only one count was recorded for this clone. The V and J genes are TRBV10-1 and TRBJ2-3; TRBD2 matches at 9 bases. Germline V gene data show CDR1 as WNHNN and CDR2 as SYGVQD (reference sequence). The V segment lost 0 bases and the J segment 6 bases; nucleotides outside the gene matches: 1. The CDR3 sequence is 14 residues long. The CDR3 loop reads CASSESSGRDTQYF. Here the CDR3 DNA reads TGCGCCAGCAGTGAGTCAAGCGGGAGGGATACGCAGTATTTT.

The CDR3 DNA follows: TGTGCCAGCAGTCGAGGACTAGCGGGACTGCAAGAGACCCAGTACTTC. Translation: CASSRGLAGLQETQYF. V gene TRBV5-4 combines with J gene TRBJ2-5; 12 bases line up with TRBD2. The V gene's germline CDR1 is SGHNT and CDR2 YYREEE (reference sequence). This CDR3 region has 16 residues. V shed 5 bases and J 2 bases; nucleotides not matched to a gene: 7.

This chain connects TRBV6-6 to TRBJ2-5, with D tentatively TRBD1 (6 bases). In germline, CDR1 is MNHNY, CDR2 SVGAGI (reference sequence). The germline V and J ends were trimmed by 5 bases and 2 bases, with 15 bases remaining between them. CDR3 length equals 15 residues. In DNA, the CDR3 is TGTGCCAGCAGTCCACTCAGGACAGAGCAAGAGACCCAGTACTTC. It is translated as CASSPLRTEQETQYF.

This clone was counted only a few times. This chain joins TRBV9 and TRBJ1-2; D is perhaps TRBD1 (5 bases). This CDR3 contains 12 residues. Looked up from germline, CDR1 is SGDLS and CDR2 is YYNGEE. V was clipped by 5 bases and J by 4 bases, with 9 bases between them. This CDR3 is CASRAGVYGYTF. The CDR3 DNA reads as TGTGCCAGCAGGGCGGGGGTCTATGGCTACACCTTC.

This sequence joins TRBV5-4 and TRBJ1-2, with 8 nucleotides matching TRBD1. Germline V gene lookup returns CDR1 SGHNT and CDR2 YYREEE (reference sequence). V gave up 1 base and J gave up 4 bases; unmatched junction bases: 3. The CDR3 runs 14 residues. The CDR3 spells CASSLRGTGYGYTF. For the CDR3, the DNA is TGTGCCAGCAGCTTGCGAGGGACAGGCTATGGCTACACCTTC. Drawing the rest from reference TRBV5-4 and TRBJ1-2, the complete variable domain is ETGVTQSPTHLIKTRGQQVTLRCSSQSGHNTVSWYQQALGQGPQFIFQYYREEENGRGNFPPRFSGLQFPNYSSELNVNALELDDSALYLCASSLRGTGYGYTFGSGTRLTVV.

The chain couples TRBV10-3 to TRBJ1-1; no clear D. Germline CDR1 reads ENHRY; CDR2 reads SYGVKD. With 5 bases removed from V and 1 base from J, the gap between germline ends came to 11 bases. The CDR3 consists of 14 residues. The chain's CDR3 is CAISQRGQNTEAFF. In nucleotides, the CDR3 is TGTGCCATCAGTCAGAGAGGCCAGAACACTGAAGCTTTCTTT.

This chain links TRBV2 with TRBJ1-2; the D is unclear. With 6 bases removed from V and 7 bases from J, the gap between germline ends came to 15 bases. Germline V gene lookup returns CDR1 SNHLY and CDR2 FYNNEI. The CDR3 is made up of 13 amino acids. The CDR3 region is CASSFTEEGGYTF. The CDR3 DNA reads TGTGCCAGCAGCTTTACGGAGGAGGGTGGCTACACCTTC.

This sequence joins TRBV4-1 and TRBJ1-2, with TRBD1 matching over 7 bases. This CDR3 spans 16 amino acids. Trimming cost V 4 bases and J 3 bases; bases outside gene matches: 11. Germline V gene lookup returns CDR1 MGHRA and CDR2 YSYEKL. The CDR3 loop is CASSPNQGGPHYGYTF. The CDR3 nucleotides read TGCGCCAGCAGCCCCAACCAGGGGGGTCCCCACTATGGCTACACCTTC.

The genes are TRBV5-4 and TRBJ2-7; possibly TRBD2 for D (6 bases). This CDR3 spans 13 amino acids. Germline lookup yields CDR1 SGHNT and CDR2 YYREEE (reference sequence). Between the trimmed V and J ends, which lost 0 bases and 5 bases, there was a span of 9 bases. The CDR3 loop is CASSLVEGNEQYF. The DNA of the CDR3 is TGTGCCAGCAGCTTGGTGGAGGGAAACGAGCAGTACTTC.

This rearrangement joins TRBV15 to TRBJ2-2, with D perhaps TRBD2 (6 bases). CDR3 size: 18 residues. Trimming left V 3 bases short and J 4 bases short, with 21 bases between. The V gene's germline CDR1 is LNHNV and CDR2 YYDKDF (reference sequence). The CDR3 is CATSRKYSGGAGTGELFF. In nucleotides, the CDR3 is TGTGCCACCAGCAGGAAATATAGCGGAGGAGCCGGCACCGGGGAGCTGTTTTTT. Drawing the rest from reference TRBV15 and TRBJ2-2, the complete variable domain is DAMVIQNPRYQVTQFGKPVTLSCSQTLNHNVMYWYQQKSSQAPKLLFHYYDKDFNNEADTPDNFQSRRPNTSFCFLDIRSPGLGDTAMYLCATSRKYSGGAGTGELFFGEGSRLTVL.

The chain carries TRBV10-3 and TRBJ2-1, with a possible D match to TRBD2 (6 bases). Germline V lookup: CDR1 ENHRY, CDR2 SYGVKD. V was clipped by 4 bases and J by 5 bases, with 12 bases between them. CDR3 length: 14 amino acids. The CDR3 nucleotides read TGTGCCATCAGTGTGGGACTGGACCACAATGAGCAGTTCTTC. Protein: CAISVGLDHNEQFF.

The V and J genes are TRBV5-1 and TRBJ2-5; 8 bases map to TRBD1. The CDR3 loop spans 14 amino acids. The germline CDR1 and CDR2 sequences are SGHRS and YFSETQ. V trimming: 4 bases; J trimming: 4 bases; junction bases outside the gene matches: 6. The CDR3 reads CASSLRGRTETQYF. CDR3 DNA: TGCGCCAGCAGCCTCAGGGGGCGTACAGAGACCCAGTACTTC. The complete variable domain, with remaining parts taken from reference TRBV5-1 and TRBJ2-5, reads KAGVTQTPRYLIKTRGQQVTLSCSPISGHRSVSWYQQTPGQGLQFLFEYFSETQRNKGNFPGRFSGRQFSNSRSEMNVSTLELGDSALYLCASSLRGRTETQYFGPGTRLLVL.

This chain uses TRBV10-3 with TRBJ2-1; a possible D gene is TRBD2 (6 bases). Germline V gene data show CDR1 as ENHRY and CDR2 as SYGVKD. The CDR3 totals 12 residues. V was trimmed by 4 bases and J by 5 bases, leaving 6 bases between them. The chain's CDR3 is CAISGGDNEQFF. CDR3 DNA sequence: TGTGCCATCAGTGGGGGGGACAATGAGCAGTTCTTC.

The CDR3 DNA is TGTGCCAGCAGCTTGACGGACAGGGGGCCACAAGAGACCCAGTACTTC. This sequence encodes CASSLTDRGPQETQYF. The rearrangement links TRBV5-5 to TRBJ2-5, with TRBD1 matching 11 bases. Germline V gives CDR1 SGHKS, CDR2 YYEKEE (reference sequence). Trimming removed 1 base from V and 2 bases from J; junction bases left unmatched: 4. The CDR3 spans 16 residues.

V is TRBV5-4 and J is TRBJ2-2, with D possibly TRBD1 on 5 matching bases. V dropped 2 bases and J dropped 2 bases, with 16 bases sitting between them. The CDR3 runs to 17 residues. Germline V gene data show CDR1 as SGHNT and CDR2 as YYREEE (reference sequence). CDR3 sequence reads: CASSFDITTGNTGELFF. The CDR3 bases are TGTGCCAGCAGCTTCGATATTACTACAGGAAACACCGGGGAGCTGTTTTTT.

The chain links TRBV14 to TRBJ2-1; 12 bases line up with TRBD2. Trimming removed 4 bases from V and 6 bases from J; junction bases left unmatched: 4. From germline, CDR1 is SGHDN and CDR2 FVKESK. The CDR3 is made up of 15 amino acids. The CDR3 loop is CASSPLAGGFNEQFF. CDR3 DNA sequence: TGTGCCAGCAGCCCGCTAGCGGGAGGGTTCAATGAGCAGTTCTTC.

The sample holds a few counts of this clone. This sequence joins TRBV4-3 and TRBJ1-2; the D gene is possibly TRBD1 (5 bases). V dropped 3 bases and J dropped 5 bases, with 13 bases sitting between them. The germline CDR1 and CDR2 sequences are LGHNA and YSLEER. The CDR3 has 14 amino acids. CDR3 loop: CASSQGGTQYGYTF. The CDR3 nucleotides read TGCGCCAGCAGCCAGGGAGGGACCCAATATGGCTACACCTTC.

This clone has just one count. Germline is not matched at one junction end, which may reflect a read error. The chain uses TRBV5-4 and TRBJ2-1; D may be TRBD1 (6 bases). The CDR3 consists of 14 residues. The germline V gene has CDR1 SGHNT and CDR2 YYREEE (reference sequence). CDR3 nucleotide sequence: TGTGCCAGCGGCTTTCGGACAGCAGGCAATGAGCAGTTCTTC. The encoded protein is CASGFRTAGNEQFF.

CDR3 nucleotide sequence: TGTGCCAGCAGTCCATTGGACAGGCCCTCCTACGAGCAGTACTTC. Translation gives CASSPLDRPSYEQYF. The chain is built from TRBV27 and TRBJ2-7, with 7 positions matching TRBD1. V lost 5 bases to trimming and J lost 0 bases; unmatched junction nucleotides: 7. This CDR3 spans 15 amino acids. Germline CDR1 reads MNHEY; CDR2 reads SMNVEV (reference sequence).

The gene calls are TRBV6-6 and TRBJ1-2; 7 bases fit TRBD1. This CDR3 region has 15 residues. CDR1 MNHNY and CDR2 SVGAGI come from the germline V gene (reference sequence). The ends lost 6 bases at V and 4 bases at J; junction bases unmatched: 11. The CDR3 DNA follows: TGTGCCAGCAGCCCCCCCGGGACAGTCCTCTATGGCTACACCTTC. Translation: CASSPPGTVLYGYTF.

The chain links TRBV7-2 to TRBJ1-5, with a weak D call TRBD1 (5 bases). The CDR3 runs to 15 residues. Deletions cut 1 base from V and 2 bases from J, with 9 bases between. Germline V gene data show CDR1 as SGHTA and CDR2 as FQGNSA. The CDR3 reads CASSLGGVGNQPQHF. In DNA, the CDR3 is TGTGCCAGCAGCTTAGGGGGGGTCGGCAATCAGCCCCAGCATTTT.

This clone came up once. The V call is TRBV14, the J call TRBJ2-1, with D maybe TRBD2 (5 bases). Germline V gives CDR1 SGHDN, CDR2 FVKESK. This CDR3 has 16 amino acids. With 0 bases removed from V and 3 bases from J, the gap between germline ends came to 12 bases. Written as DNA, the CDR3 is TGTGCCAGCAGCCAAGATCAGCGGCCCCACTACAATGAGCAGTTCTTC. Its translation is CASSQDQRPHYNEQFF. Drawing the rest from reference TRBV14 and TRBJ2-1, the complete variable domain is EAGVTQFPSHSVIEKGQTVTLRCDPISGHDNLYWYRRVMGKEIKFLLHFVKESKQDESGMPNNRFLAERTGGTYSTLKVQPAELEDSGVYFCASSQDQRPHYNEQFFGPGTRLTVL.

The chain carries TRBV18 and TRBJ2-1; 7 bases fit TRBD2. This CDR3 comprises 16 residues. V shed 4 bases and J 10 bases; nucleotides not matched to a gene: 16. Germline CDR1 KGHSH, CDR2 LQKENI. The CDR3 bases are TGTGCCAGCTCACTTATGGGACTACTTAACGAGGGAGAGCAGTTCTTC. Translation gives CASSLMGLLNEGEQFF.

The CDR3 reads CASSPVAGRGNEQFF. The CDR3, as DNA: TGTGCCAGCTCACCTGTGGCGGGACGGGGAAATGAGCAGTTCTTC. The chain links TRBV18 to TRBJ2-1; maybe TRBD2 (6 bases). V shed 3 bases and J shed 7 bases, with 16 bases lying between them. The CDR3 runs to 15 residues. Per germline, CDR1 KGHSH and CDR2 LQKENI. Filled out from reference TRBV18 and TRBJ2-1, the complete variable domain reads NAGVMQNPRHLVRRRGQEARLRCSPMKGHSHVYWYRQLPEEGLKFMVYLQKENIIDESGMPKERFSAEFPKEGPSILRIQQVVRGDSAAYFCASSPVAGRGNEQFFGPGTRLTVL.